The 19 T cell receptor beta chains below come from one sample, sequenced in a study of blood T cell repertoires in COVID-19 (TCRdb year 2020). The library was prepared using the immunoSEQ multiplex PCR assay. TCRdb obtained this table from immuneACCESS and retained in-frame rearrangements with V and J assigned. These tables miss some clones; where compared with another copy, unresolved V genes account for less than half of the shortfall, and the remainder is unexplained. The sample records under 150,000 clones, about 85% of which are singletons. Under 13% of the sample goes to the ten largest clones. Sequences were obtained from peripheral blood. Receptor source: an older man with acute or convalescent COVID-19.

The chain uses TRBV7-9 and TRBJ1-1, with 8 positions matching TRBD1. Germline V gene lookup returns CDR1 SEHNR and CDR2 FQNEAQ (reference sequence). The V segment lost 1 base and the J segment 0 bases; nucleotides outside the gene matches: 1. This CDR3 region has 15 residues. In DNA, the CDR3 is TGTGCCAGCAGCTTAGAGGGACAGGTGAACACTGAAGCTTTCTTT. It encodes CASSLEGQVNTEAFF.

The DNA of the CDR3 is TGTGCCAGTAGTCCGCAACAGGGAGCAACGAAGTCACCCCTCCACTTT. Protein sequence: CASSPQQGATKSPLHF. The chain joins TRBV19 to TRBJ1-6; a possible D gene is TRBD1 (6 bases). CDR3 length equals 16 residues. Germline CDR1 is LNHDA and CDR2 is SQIVND (reference sequence). V shed 5 bases and J shed 10 bases, with 21 bases lying between them.

The CDR3 sequence is CASSYRTGGNPYGYTF. The CDR3, as DNA: TGTGCCAGCAGCTACCGGACAGGGGGCAACCCCTATGGCTACACCTTC. The rearrangement uses TRBV5-6 and TRBJ1-2; 11 bases are shared with TRBD1. The V gene's germline CDR1 is SGHDT and CDR2 YYEEEE. This CDR3 contains 16 residues. The V and J ends lost 3 bases and 4 bases, in that order; junction bases with no gene match: 8.

This clone was found a few times. The chain links TRBV7-9 to TRBJ1-6, with D possibly matching TRBD1 (5 bases). The CDR3 has 15 residues. V lost 3 bases, J lost 8 bases, and 14 bases lay in between. Germline-derived CDR1 and CDR2 are SEHNR and FQNEAQ (reference sequence). CDR3 protein: CASSLGGGADSPLHF. The CDR3 DNA sequence: TGTGCCAGCAGCTTGGGAGGAGGGGCTGATTCACCCCTCCACTTT.

This clone came up once. CDR3 nucleotide sequence: TGTGCCATCGGGACTAGTAATCAGCCCCAGCATTTT. Translation gives CAIGTSNQPQHF. The V call is TRBV10-3, the J call TRBJ1-5, with D possibly TRBD1 on 5 matching bases. The CDR3 is 12 amino acids. Germline CDR1 and CDR2: ENHRY and SYGVKD. V was pared by 8 bases and J by 4 bases, with 9 bases between.

The rearrangement uses TRBV16 and TRBJ2-1, with 8 bases fitting TRBD2. With 1 base clipped from V and 6 bases from J, the junction kept 5 bases outside the gene matches. This CDR3 has 15 residues. CDR1 KGHSY and CDR2 FQNENV come from the germline V gene. The CDR3 DNA reads TGTGCCAGCAGCCAATTCGGGGGGGCGACCAATGAGCAGTTCTTC. Translating gives CASSQFGGATNEQFF.

The genes are TRBV19 and TRBJ1-5; weak D call: TRBD1 (5 bases). From germline, CDR1 is LNHDA and CDR2 SQIVND (reference sequence). This CDR3 is built from 16 residues. V lost 3 bases, J lost 0 bases, and 12 bases lay in between. The CDR3 sequence: CASSIWGRNSNQPQHF. CDR3 nucleotides: TGTGCCAGTAGTATTTGGGGCAGAAATAGCAATCAGCCCCAGCATTTT.

The chain recombines TRBV7-2 with TRBJ2-5; the D gene is possibly TRBD1 (8 bases). The CDR3 has 16 amino acids. Germline assignment: CDR1 SGHTA and CDR2 FQGNSA. Trimming cost V 5 bases and J 3 bases, with 19 bases left between them. The CDR3 bases are TGTGCCAGCAGCCTTTCAGGGGGCGGGGGCGAAGAGACCCAGTACTTC. Protein sequence: CASSLSGGGGEETQYF.

J is TRBJ1-1 and V is TRBV4-3, with a weak D call TRBD1 (6 bases). Between the trimmed V and J ends, which lost 3 bases and 6 bases, there was a span of 14 bases. Germline V lookup: CDR1 LGHNA, CDR2 YSLEER. This CDR3 has 14 residues. CDR3 loop: CASSHMGGAAEAFF. CDR3 DNA sequence: TGCGCCAGCAGCCATATGGGGGGGGCAGCTGAAGCTTTCTTT.

The CDR3 protein is CASSPRRALGNEQFF. The CDR3 DNA reads as TGTGCCAGCAGCCCCCGGAGGGCCCTCGGCAATGAGCAGTTCTTC. V is TRBV5-4 and J is TRBJ2-1, with TRBD2 as a possible D gene (6 bases). Looked up from germline, CDR1 is SGHNT and CDR2 is YYREEE (reference sequence). CDR3 length: 15 residues. V lost 4 bases, J lost 6 bases, and 17 bases lay in between.

The count of this clone is one. This sequence joins TRBV5-1 and TRBJ1-5; D is unresolved. The V gene's germline CDR1 is SGHRS and CDR2 YFSETQ. The V gene lost 1 base and the J gene lost 7 bases, with 12 bases spanning the gap. The CDR3 has 14 residues. The DNA for the CDR3 is TGCGCCAGCAGCTTGACGGGAAGCGACCAGCCCCAGCATTTT. It specifies CASSLTGSDQPQHF.

The chain joins TRBV4-2 to TRBJ1-1; TRBD1 aligns across 10 bases. CDR1 LGHNA and CDR2 YNFKEQ come from the germline V gene. The CDR3 runs 17 residues. The V gene end was trimmed by 0 bases and the J gene end by 1 base; junction bases not matched to a gene: 5. CDR3 protein: CASSQDRRDRGNTEAFF. The CDR3 DNA follows: TGTGCCAGCAGCCAAGATCGACGGGACAGGGGGAACACTGAAGCTTTCTTT.

This clone was picked up one time. This chain uses TRBV3-1 (or the pseudogene TRBV3-2) with TRBJ2-1; 14 bases agree with TRBD2. This CDR3 is 15 amino acids long. V lost 4 bases and J lost 8; bases outside the gene matches: 4. Germline V gene data show CDR1 as LGHDT and CDR2 as YNNKEL (reference sequence). CDR3 region: CASSLGLAGADEQFF. The CDR3 DNA reads as TGTGCCAGCAGCCTGGGACTAGCGGGAGCAGATGAGCAGTTCTTC.

This chain uses TRBV25-1 with TRBJ2-7; D remains unclear. The CDR3 loop spans 15 amino acids. V lost 3 bases and J 0 bases, leaving 12 bases between the germline ends. Looked up from germline, CDR1 is MGHDK and CDR2 is SYGVNS. The CDR3, as DNA: TGTGCCAGCAGTGATGACCTTGAGGCCTCCTACGAGCAGTACTTC. Protein sequence: CASSDDLEASYEQYF.

This clone was counted a single time. This chain connects TRBV7-9 to TRBJ1-6, with a tentative D call TRBD1 (5 bases). Germline CDR1 SEHNR, CDR2 FQNEAQ (reference sequence). The ends were cut back, 5 bases at V and 8 bases at J, with 10 bases in the middle. This CDR3 comprises 13 residues. CDR3 region: CASSAIGDSPLHF. As DNA, the CDR3 is TGTGCCAGCAGCGCAATAGGGGATTCACCCCTCCACTTT.

V and J are TRBV7-2 and TRBJ2-7; TRBD1 matches at 7 bases. Losses at the gene ends were 5 bases for V and 0 bases for J; bases not matched to a gene: 10. From germline, CDR1 is SGHTA and CDR2 FQGNSA. The CDR3 is 16 residues long. The CDR3 region has the DNA TGTGCCAGCAGCCTTTGGGCACAGGGGCCCTCCTACGAGCAGTACTTC. This translates into CASSLWAQGPSYEQYF.

The V and J genes are TRBV6-1 and TRBJ2-1, with D uncertain. Germline-derived CDR1 and CDR2 are MNHNS and SASEGT. This CDR3 contains 13 residues. Deletions cut 1 base from V and 14 bases from J, with 15 bases between. The CDR3 nucleotides are TGTGCCAGCAGTGAAGAGAGGCCCTCGGGTGAGTTCTTC. Its protein product is CASSEERPSGEFF.

This clone was detected only a few times. The chain uses TRBV28 and TRBJ1-5; D is perhaps TRBD1 (5 bases). V was trimmed by 4 bases and J by 0 bases, leaving 25 bases between them. Germline lookup yields CDR1 MDHEN and CDR2 SYDVKM. The CDR3 runs to 20 residues. For the CDR3, the DNA is TGTGCCAGCAGTTCGGGGGGGACGGGGAGCGAAATCTATAGCAATCAGCCCCAGCATTTT. This sequence encodes CASSSGGTGSEIYSNQPQHF.

CDR3 DNA: TGTGCCAGCAGTCCGGGACTTGAGCAGTACTTC. Its protein is CASSPGLEQYF. The gene calls are TRBV2 and TRBJ2-7, with D possibly being TRBD2 (6 bases). V lost 5 bases and J 7 bases, leaving 9 bases between the germline ends. Per germline, CDR1 SNHLY and CDR2 FYNNEI. The CDR3 runs to 11 residues. Full variable domain (remainder filled in from reference TRBV2 and TRBJ2-7): EPEVTQTPSHQVTQMGQEVILRCVPISNHLYFYWYRQILGQKVEFLVSFYNNEISEKSEIFDDQFSVERPDGSNFTLKIRSTKLEDSAMYFCASSPGLEQYFGPGTRLTVT.